These 23 T cell receptor beta chains were sequenced from one sample in a study of T cell responses to AZD1222 COVID-19 vaccine. The method was immunoSEQ multiplex PCR; TCRdb's version includes in-frame clones alone and lacks a portion of them. The data show approximately 160,000 clones, with 85% to 95% seen just once and around 0.9% held by the top ten. The material sequenced was peripheral blood, taken on day 0 of AZD1222 vaccination. The receptors stem from an adult in good health.

The chain is built from TRBV3-1 (or the pseudogene TRBV3-2) and TRBJ2-5, with a possible D match to TRBD2 (5 bases). CDR1 LGHDT and CDR2 YNNKEL come from the germline V gene (reference sequence). Trimming shortened V by 4 bases and J by 4 bases, and 16 bases separated the two germline ends. The CDR3 covers 15 residues. The chain's CDR3 is CASSPGRTSGETQYF. CDR3 DNA: TGTGCCAGCAGCCCCGGACGGACTTCAGGAGAGACCCAGTACTTC.

The rearrangement links TRBV4-3 to TRBJ1-1, with D hard to call. The germline CDR1 and CDR2 sequences are LGHNA and YSLEER. This CDR3 has 16 amino acids. V lost 9 bases and J lost 1, with 21 bases in between. This CDR3 is CASSMGGFGENTEAFF. The CDR3 nucleotides are TGCGCCAGTTCCATGGGAGGATTCGGGGAGAACACTGAAGCTTTCTTT.

V usage is TRBV25-1 and J usage is TRBJ1-2; D gene ambiguous. Germline V gene lookup returns CDR1 MGHDK and CDR2 SYGVNS. This CDR3 spans 14 amino acids. V shed 5 bases and J shed 2 bases, with 12 bases lying between them. The CDR3 sequence is CASSSAGSNYGYTF. In DNA form, the CDR3 reads TGTGCCAGCAGTTCCGCGGGGTCAAACTATGGCTACACCTTC.

The chain links TRBV24-1 to TRBJ1-2; no clear D gene. The V gene lost 2 bases and the J gene lost 3 bases, with 9 bases spanning the gap. The CDR3 consists of 14 residues. Germline V gene sequence: CDR1 KGHDR, CDR2 SFDVKD. The CDR3 here is CATSDSRIDYGYTF. The CDR3 DNA sequence: TGTGCCACCAGTGATTCCCGTATCGACTATGGCTACACCTTC.

J is TRBJ2-1 and V is TRBV4-1; no clear D gene. The CDR3 sequence is 17 residues long. Trimming shortened V by 0 bases and J by 0 bases, and 12 bases separated the two germline ends. In germline, CDR1 is MGHRA, CDR2 YSYEKL. The CDR3 DNA sequence: TGCGCCAGCAGCCAAGATACGGAACCAAGCTCCTACAATGAGCAGTTCTTC. Protein sequence: CASSQDTEPSSYNEQFF.

The chain uses TRBV15 and TRBJ1-1; TRBD1 agrees at 9 bases. Per the germline V gene, CDR1 is LNHNV and CDR2 is YYDKDF (reference sequence). The V segment lost 0 bases and the J segment 5 bases; nucleotides outside the gene matches: 10. The CDR3 sequence is 17 residues long. The CDR3 DNA reads TGTGCCACCAGCAGAGAGGGCACAGGGGGCCGTAGGACTGAAGCTTTCTTT. It codes for CATSREGTGGRRTEAFF.

V is TRBV19 and J is TRBJ1-3; D unclear. V lost 9 bases and J 0 bases, leaving 9 bases between the germline ends. Germline CDR1 LNHDA, CDR2 SQIVND (reference sequence). The CDR3 is made up of 13 amino acids. The CDR3 is CASQDTSGNTIYF. The DNA for the CDR3 is TGTGCCAGCCAGGATACCTCTGGAAACACCATATATTTT.

The chain joins TRBV5-4 to TRBJ1-1; D gene ambiguous. The CDR3 is 12 residues long. Germline V gene data show CDR1 as SGHNT and CDR2 as YYREEE (reference sequence). Trimming left V 0 bases short and J 7 bases short, with 7 bases between. The CDR3 DNA reads TGTGCCAGCAGCTTGGGGACGGATGAAGCTTTCTTT. It is translated as CASSLGTDEAFF.

The chain couples TRBV5-8 to TRBJ2-1; 9 positions agree with TRBD1. Germline V lookup: CDR1 SGHTS, CDR2 YDEGEE. The trim removed 6 bases at V and 4 bases at J, leaving 8 bases unmatched. The CDR3 consists of 15 residues. This CDR3 is CASKSGTGKYNEQFF. DNA for the CDR3: TGTGCCAGCAAGTCCGGGACAGGGAAATACAATGAGCAGTTCTTC.

The chain carries TRBV18 and TRBJ1-3, with a tentative D call TRBD1 (5 bases). Germline loops: CDR1 KGHSH, CDR2 LQKENI. This CDR3 has 14 residues. V lost 3 bases, J lost 0 bases, and 6 bases lay in between. CDR3 nucleotide sequence: TGTGCCAGCTCACCGGGGACCTCTGGAAACACCATATATTTT. Protein sequence: CASSPGTSGNTIYF.

The chain links TRBV7-8 to TRBJ2-7; D not resolved. The CDR3 has 13 residues. CDR1 is SGHVS, CDR2 FQNEAQ, per germline. V dropped 2 bases and J dropped 1 base, with 6 bases sitting between them. CDR3 in DNA: TGTGCCAGCAGCTTATCAAGGTCCTACGAGCAGTACTTC. Translation: CASSLSRSYEQYF.

The rearrangement links TRBV9 to TRBJ1-1; TRBD1 matches 7 bases. Germline V gene sequence: CDR1 SGDLS, CDR2 YYNGEE. Trimming removed 3 bases from V and 5 bases from J; junction bases left unmatched: 7. The CDR3 runs to 14 residues. CDR3 bases: TGTGCCAGCAGCGCGACAGGGCGGGAGACTGAAGCTTTCTTT. This codes for CASSATGRETEAFF.

The V and J genes are TRBV18 and TRBJ2-7; 8 bases map to TRBD2. V shed 0 bases, J shed 3 bases, and the junction held 4 bases outside the gene matches. Germline V gene sequence: CDR1 KGHSH, CDR2 LQKENI. The CDR3 totals 15 residues. This CDR3 is CASSPPVAGSYEQYF. The CDR3 DNA follows: TGTGCCAGCTCACCACCAGTAGCGGGGAGCTACGAGCAGTACTTC.

A single count supports this clone. The V call is TRBV19, the J call TRBJ1-2; TRBD1 is a possible D gene (5 bases). This CDR3 region has 15 residues. In germline, CDR1 is LNHDA, CDR2 SQIVND (reference sequence). Trimming stripped 2 bases from V and 0 bases from J, with 10 bases between. CDR3 amino acids: CASSIPQGANYGYTF. For the CDR3, the DNA is TGTGCCAGTAGTATACCGCAGGGAGCTAACTATGGCTACACCTTC.

The gene calls are TRBV9 and TRBJ1-5; the D is unclear. Germline V gene data show CDR1 as SGDLS and CDR2 as YYNGEE. V was shortened by 5 bases and J by 4 bases, with 16 bases between the two germline ends. This CDR3 region has 15 residues. In DNA form, the CDR3 reads TGTGCCAGCAGTTTTGACGGGGATGGGAATCAGCCCCAGCATTTT. Translating it yields CASSFDGDGNQPQHF.

The chain joins TRBV11-2 to TRBJ2-5, with TRBD2 as a possible D gene (5 bases). The length of the CDR3 is 13 residues. Germline V gene data show CDR1 as SGHAT and CDR2 as FQNNGV. V was pared by 8 bases and J by 0 bases, with 10 bases between. CDR3 amino acids: CASAEGYQETQYF. CDR3 DNA: TGTGCCAGCGCAGAGGGATACCAAGAGACCCAGTACTTC.

The chain joins TRBV21-1 to TRBJ2-5. TRBV21-1 is reported as a pseudogene. The length of the CDR3 is 15 residues. In DNA form, the CDR3 reads TGTGCCAGCAGCAAATTTCGGACGGGTCAAGAGACCCAGTACTTC. Translation: CASSKFRTGQETQYF.

The chain is built from TRBV2 and TRBJ2-7, with unresolved D. The V gene's germline CDR1 is SNHLY and CDR2 FYNNEI. The CDR3 length is 11 residues. V lost 3 bases and J 3 bases, leaving 3 bases between the germline ends. The CDR3 DNA is TGTGCCAGCAGTGAGTACTACGAGCAGTACTTC. Protein sequence: CASSEYYEQYF.

DNA of the CDR3: TGTGCCAGCAGTTTCCATAATTTCCCCCTCGGGACTGCCGGAAGAAAACTCTCTGGAAACACCATATATTTT. It codes for CASSFHNFPLGTAGRKLSGNTIYF. V gene TRBV28 combines with J gene TRBJ1-3, with D possibly being TRBD1 (5 bases). Trimming took off 3 bases at V and 0 bases at J, with 36 bases between the two ends. The CDR3 has 24 residues. CDR1 and CDR2 from the germline V gene are MDHEN and SYDVKM. Based on the CDR3 plus reference TRBV28 and TRBJ1-3, the full variable domain is DVKVTQSSRYLVKRTGEKVFLECVQDMDHENMFWYRQDPGLGLRLIYFSYDVKMKEKGDIPEGYSVSREKKERFSLILESASTNQTSMYLCASSFHNFPLGTAGRKLSGNTIYFGEGSWLTVV.

CDR3 DNA sequence: TGTGCCAGTAGCTCAGGGTTCGCCAATCAGCCCCAGCATTTT. It translates to CASSSGFANQPQHF. The genes are TRBV19 and TRBJ1-5; D perhaps matches TRBD1 (5 bases). V gave up 6 bases and J gave up 3 bases, with 12 bases separating them. CDR1 is LNHDA, CDR2 SQIVND, per germline (reference sequence). The CDR3 covers 14 residues.

The chain is built from TRBV7-2 and TRBJ1-6; a possible D gene is TRBD1 (5 bases). In germline, CDR1 is SGHTA, CDR2 FQGNSA. CDR3 length equals 16 residues. V lost 2 bases and J 9 bases, leaving 17 bases between the germline ends. For the CDR3, the DNA is TGTGCCAGCAGCTTAAATGGCAGGGCGGGACTTTCACCCCTCCACTTT. It specifies CASSLNGRAGLSPLHF.

The J gene is TRBJ1-1, the V gene TRBV5-6; D remains ambiguous. CDR1 is SGHDT, CDR2 YYEEEE, per germline. With 0 bases removed from V and 3 bases from J, the gap between germline ends came to 9 bases. This CDR3 is 14 amino acids long. In DNA form, the CDR3 reads TGTGCCAGCAGCTTGGGGCAGGCTCACACTGAAGCTTTCTTT. Its translation: CASSLGQAHTEAFF.

J is TRBJ1-2 and V is TRBV19, with TRBD1 as a possible D gene (5 bases). Germline V gene lookup returns CDR1 LNHDA and CDR2 SQIVND (reference sequence). There are 15 residues in the CDR3. Deletions cut 5 bases from V and 4 bases from J, with 17 bases between. The CDR3 loop reads CASSPQPGTFYGYTF. For the CDR3, the DNA is TGTGCCAGTAGTCCACAACCCGGGACCTTCTATGGCTACACCTTC.